The clone carrying this T cell receptor (beta chain) was seen many times. This specimen comes from a study of T cells after yellow fever vaccination. This CDR3 region has 14 residues. Trimming at V came to 10 bases and at J to 4 bases, leaving 10 bases not matched to a gene. From the 5' RACE reads, TCRdb called clonotypes with MiXCR, one entry per CDR3 protein. In the table there are some 350,000 distinct CDR3 sequences, roughly 4.3% of which are singletons. The material sequenced was PBMCs, taken 5 days after the yellow fever booster vaccination. The V and J genes are TRBV12-3 or TRBV12-4 and TRBJ2-1, with 7 bases that match TRBD1. The receptor's source is a man younger than 30 who received the YFV17D yellow fever vaccine. The CDR3 reads CATISGTEYNEQFF. The CDR3 DNA follows: TGTGCCACTATTTCCGGGACAGAATACAATGAGCAGTTCTTC.